The 6 T cell receptor beta chains given below trace back to one sample, sequenced in a study of beta chain features in type 1 diabetes. Study outcomes and limitations: All four CD4+ subsets of Type 1 diabetes patients contained TCRB CDR3s that were moderately but significantly shorter.

Antigens of these TCRs are unknown. Every isolated RNA sample was fully reverse transcribed, so sequencing captured expressed TCRB transcripts. Only in-frame clones appear in the TCRdb table, and some are missing; sequencing was by immunoSEQ multiplex PCR. Among around 250,000 clones, roughly 22% were seen once, and the ten largest hold 0.028%. The sequenced material came from naive CD4+ T cells from blood. These receptors were collected from a woman in her thirties or forties with type 1 diabetes.

The table lists this clone with a count of one. The chain links TRBV7-2 to TRBJ2-3, with 10 bases aligning to TRBD2. Germline assignment: CDR1 SGHTA and CDR2 FQGNSA. The junction had 4 bases not matched to a gene; V was cut back by 2 bases and J by 2 bases. The CDR3 contains 16 residues. CDR3 residues: CASSLLGLAVTDTQYF. As DNA, the CDR3 is TGTGCCAGCAGCTTATTAGGACTAGCGGTCACAGATACGCAGTATTTT. Complete variable domain (other parts from reference TRBV7-2 and TRBJ2-3): GAGVSQSPSNKVTEKGKDVELRCDPISGHTALYWYRQSLGQGLEFLIYFQGNSAPDKSGLPSDRFSAERTGGSVSTLTIQRTQQEDSAVYLCASSLLGLAVTDTQYFGPGTRLTVL.

This chain links TRBV5-1 with TRBJ2-1, with 11 nucleotides matching TRBD2. Looked up from germline, CDR1 is SGHRS and CDR2 is YFSETQ. V was pared by 0 bases and J by 5 bases, with 10 bases of the junction left unmatched. The CDR3 runs 18 residues. The CDR3 DNA is TGCGCCAGCAGCTTGGATCCACCGGGACTAGCGGCCCACAATGAGCAGTTCTTC. It codes for CASSLDPPGLAAHNEQFF.

This clone was seen only a few times. The genes are TRBV7-8 and TRBJ2-7; TRBD1 agrees at 12 bases. The germline V gene has CDR1 SGHVS and CDR2 FQNEAQ. The CDR3 runs to 13 residues. J lost 7 bases, V lost 4 bases, and 2 bases had no gene match. The CDR3 here is CASSWDRGREQYF. CDR3 coding DNA: TGTGCCAGCAGCTGGGACAGGGGGCGGGAGCAGTACTTC.

This clone was seen a handful of times. The rearrangement links TRBV5-4 to TRBJ2-3; D remains ambiguous. CDR3 length equals 15 residues. CDR1 is SGHNT, CDR2 YYREEE, per germline (reference sequence). Trimming pared 4 bases from V and 6 bases from J, leaving 18 bases between. The CDR3 sequence: CASSPPSTVKDTQYF. The CDR3 DNA is TGTGCCAGCAGCCCACCGTCCACGGTCAAGGATACGCAGTATTTT.

The J gene is TRBJ2-5, the V gene TRBV7-6, with 7 bases that match TRBD2. J gave up 3 bases and V 4 bases, and 2 bases lay outside the gene matches. Germline V gene lookup returns CDR1 SGHVS and CDR2 FNYEAQ. This CDR3 comprises 13 residues. CDR3 coding DNA: TGTGCCAGCAGCTCAGGACTAGAAGAGACCCAGTACTTC. It yields the protein CASSSGLEETQYF. The variable domain in full, with the rest retrieved from reference TRBV7-6 and TRBJ2-5, is GAGVSQSPRYKVTKRGQDVALRCDPISGHVSLYWYRQALGQGPEFLTYFNYEAQQDKSGLPNDRFSAERPEGSISTLTIQRTEQRDSAMYRCASSSGLEETQYFGPGTRLLVL.

The chain carries TRBV30 and TRBJ2-7, with TRBD2 as a possible D gene (5 bases). This CDR3 has 12 amino acids. CDR1 and CDR2 (germline): GTSNPN, SVGIG (reference sequence). Trimming pared 1 base from V and 3 bases from J, leaving 7 bases between. CDR3 DNA: TGTGCCTGGAGTGGGGCGGGCTACGAGCAGTACTTC. Protein sequence: CAWSGAGYEQYF.